One sample yielded the 24 T cell receptor beta chains listed below, sequenced in a study of PD-1 blockade in classical Hodgkin lymphoma (dated by TCRdb to 2020 to 2021). The library was built by means of the immunoSEQ multiplex PCR assay. Imported from immuneACCESS, the table was reduced by TCRdb to in-frame sequences with V and J called. These copies leave out some clones; in studies compared against another copy, an unresolved V gene accounts for under half, and the cause of the remainder is not known. The sample table contains some 14,000 clones; only one count was recorded for approximately 86% of them. The ten largest make up 37% of the sample. Explained via the paper, the time point label denotes: cycle 1 day 1 (C1D1), immediately before nivolumab initiation. Every trial patient had relapsed after autologous stem cell transplantation, and cohorts A, B and C differed in prior brentuximab vedotin exposure.

The source material was peripheral blood mononuclear cells (PBMCs), sampled at baseline. The origin of the receptors is a human donor with classical Hodgkin lymphoma.

CDR3 loop: CASSLGGTQYF. Written as DNA, the CDR3 is TGTGCCAGCAGCTTAGGCGGTACGCAGTATTTT. The chain employs TRBV7-8 and TRBJ2-3; D gene uncertain. This CDR3 has 11 amino acids. Per germline, CDR1 SGHVS and CDR2 FQNEAQ. The V and J ends lost 1 base and 8 bases respectively, with 4 bases between them.

The chain combines TRBV5-6 with TRBJ2-1; TRBD2 is a possible D gene (5 bases). This CDR3 is built from 12 residues. V gave up 0 bases and J gave up 9 bases, with 7 bases separating them. CDR1 is SGHDT and CDR2 is YYEEEE in the germline V gene. This CDR3 is CASSLVGGEQFF. The CDR3 coding sequence is TGTGCCAGCAGCTTGGTTGGAGGTGAGCAGTTCTTC.

The gene calls are TRBV9 and TRBJ2-7; TRBD2 aligns across 7 bases. Germline CDR1 reads SGDLS; CDR2 reads YYNGEE. This CDR3 region has 15 residues. Trimming took 3 bases from V and 3 from J; bases not matched to a gene: 9. The CDR3 nucleotides are TGTGCCAGCAGCGGGCGAGCGGGAAAGAACTACGAGCAGTACTTC. Translation: CASSGRAGKNYEQYF.

This clone has just a few counts. The chain is built from TRBV27 and TRBJ1-2; D uncertain. Germline V gives CDR1 MNHEY, CDR2 SMNVEV (reference sequence). The CDR3 has 14 residues. V gave up 2 bases and J gave up 3 bases, with 10 bases separating them. DNA for the CDR3: TGTGCCAGCAGTTTAGCCGGCACGGACTATGGCTACACCTTC. Its protein product is CASSLAGTDYGYTF.

This chain links TRBV19 with TRBJ2-2; 11 nucleotides line up with TRBD1. CDR3 size: 15 residues. V trimming: 4 bases; J trimming: 2 bases; junction bases outside the gene matches: 0. From germline, CDR1 is LNHDA and CDR2 SQIVND (reference sequence). This CDR3 reads CASSRTGGNTGELFF. Written as DNA, the CDR3 is TGTGCCAGTAGTAGGACAGGGGGCAACACCGGGGAGCTGTTTTTT.

This clone came up a few times. The rearrangement uses TRBV27 and TRBJ2-7, with 8 bases fitting TRBD1. The germline gives CDR1 MNHEY, CDR2 SMNVEV (reference sequence). V dropped 4 bases and J dropped 2; count of bases not matched to a gene: 4. The CDR3 runs 14 residues. The CDR3, as DNA: TGTGCCAGCAGTTCGGGACAGGCGACCTACGAGCAGTACTTC. Protein: CASSSGQATYEQYF.

The J gene is TRBJ1-1, the V gene TRBV5-5; 12 positions agree with TRBD1. Germline V lookup: CDR1 SGHKS, CDR2 YYEKEE (reference sequence). This CDR3 contains 19 residues. J was trimmed by 6 bases and V by 3 bases; bases with no gene match: 18. CDR3: CASSSILTGTGGPPAEAFF. In DNA form, the CDR3 reads TGTGCCAGCAGCTCCATCCTGACCGGGACAGGGGGCCCCCCCGCTGAAGCTTTCTTT.

The gene calls are TRBV11-2 and TRBJ2-5; TRBD2 is a possible D gene (6 bases). V was trimmed by 1 base and J by 7 bases, leaving 10 bases between them. Germline values: CDR1 SGHAT, CDR2 FQNNGV. The CDR3 sequence is 13 residues long. In DNA, the CDR3 is TGTGCCAGCAGCTTAGCGGTGGGGGGGACCCAGTACTTC. Its translation: CASSLAVGGTQYF. Combining the CDR3 with reference TRBV11-2 and TRBJ2-5 gives the whole variable domain EAGVAQSPRYKIIEKRQSVAFWCNPISGHATLYWYQQILGQGPKLLIQFQNNGVVDDSQLPKDRFSAERLKGVDSTLKIQPAKLEDSAVYLCASSLAVGGTQYFGPGTRLLVL.

The chain uses TRBV7-3 and TRBJ2-7, with D perhaps matching TRBD1 (5 bases). The CDR3 extends over 14 amino acids. Trimming left V 0 bases short and J 1 base short, with 7 bases between. CDR1 SGHTA and CDR2 FQGTGA come from the germline V gene. This CDR3 is CASSLTDSSYEQYF. In DNA, the CDR3 is TGTGCCAGCAGCTTAACCGACAGTTCCTACGAGCAGTACTTC.

V usage is TRBV4-2 and J usage is TRBJ1-4; D is unresolved. Germline V lookup: CDR1 LGHNA, CDR2 YNFKEQ. V was clipped by 1 base and J by 0 bases, with 9 bases between them. The CDR3 runs 16 residues. CDR3 sequence: CASSQVKTTTNEKLFF. The CDR3 DNA reads TGTGCCAGCAGCCAAGTAAAGACCACAACTAATGAAAAACTGTTTTTT.

The genes are TRBV25-1 and TRBJ1-1; perhaps TRBD1 as D (6 bases). CDR1 MGHDK and CDR2 SYGVNS come from the germline V gene. This CDR3 has 12 amino acids. V gave up 4 bases and J gave up 4 bases, with 7 bases separating them. As DNA, the CDR3 is TGTGCCAGCAGTGGAGGGGGCACTGAAGCTTTCTTT. It encodes CASSGGGTEAFF. Using reference TRBV25-1 and TRBJ1-1 for the parts outside the CDR3, the full variable domain is EADIYQTPRYLVIGTGKKITLECSQTMGHDKMYWYQQDPGMELHLIHYSYGVNSTEKGDLSSESTVSRIRTEHFPLTLESARPSHTSQYLCASSGGGTEAFFGQGTRLTVV.

The chain joins TRBV30 to TRBJ2-7, with D perhaps TRBD1 or TRBD2 (5 bases each). The CDR3 contains 13 residues. Trimming took 3 bases from V and 8 from J, leaving 17 bases between them. CDR1 GTSNPN and CDR2 SVGIG come from the germline V gene (reference sequence). This CDR3 is CAWRPGPRHQQYF. The CDR3 DNA reads as TGTGCCTGGAGACCGGGACCGCGACACCAGCAGTACTTC.

The gene calls are TRBV10-3 and TRBJ2-1; D gene ambiguous. Germline CDR1 ENHRY, CDR2 SYGVKD. V was cut by 2 bases and J by 7 bases, with 9 bases left in between. This CDR3 is 13 amino acids long. CDR3 sequence reads: CAISEAQQNEQFF. The CDR3 DNA sequence: TGTGCCATCAGTGAGGCGCAGCAGAATGAGCAGTTCTTC.

This chain uses TRBV27 with TRBJ2-7; TRBD2 agrees at 9 bases. The CDR3 has 14 residues. V shed 6 bases, J shed 7 bases, and the junction held 10 bases outside the gene matches. Germline V gene data show CDR1 as MNHEY and CDR2 as SMNVEV (reference sequence). CDR3 sequence reads: CASRRASGTGEQYF. In nucleotides, the CDR3 is TGTGCCAGCAGAAGGGCTAGCGGGACGGGGGAGCAGTACTTC.

This clone was picked up a small number of times. The chain combines TRBV2 with TRBJ1-1; D not certain. This CDR3 region has 11 residues. The V end was cut by 9 bases, the J end by 8 bases, with 13 bases between. Germline CDR1 and CDR2: SNHLY and FYNNEI. The CDR3 DNA reads TGTGCCAGACGTCTGGTTACCGAAGCTTTCTTT. This encodes CARRLVTEAFF.

In DNA, the CDR3 is TGCGCCAGCAGCACCCGGACTAGCGTAGCAGATACGCAGTATTTT. Amino acids: CASSTRTSVADTQYF. V is TRBV4-1 and J is TRBJ2-3, with TRBD2 matching 9 bases. The trim removed 5 bases at V and 4 bases at J, leaving 7 bases unmatched. Germline CDR1 reads MGHRA; CDR2 reads YSYEKL. The CDR3 runs to 15 residues.

The chain links TRBV28 to TRBJ2-7; no clear D. The CDR3 extends over 13 amino acids. Trimming left V 1 base short and J 0 bases short, with 4 bases between. CDR1 and CDR2 from the germline V gene are MDHEN and SYDVKM. The CDR3 DNA reads as TGTGCCAGCAGTTTATCCAACTCCTACGAGCAGTACTTC. Protein sequence: CASSLSNSYEQYF.

The V and J genes are TRBV6-9 and TRBJ2-7, with D tentatively TRBD1 (5 bases). The CDR3 loop spans 13 amino acids. Between the trimmed V and J ends, which lost 4 bases and 5 bases, there was a span of 12 bases. Germline V gives CDR1 MNHGY, CDR2 SVAAGI. The CDR3 loop is CASSSGLVDEQYF. The DNA for the CDR3 is TGTGCCAGCAGTTCAGGGTTAGTCGACGAGCAGTACTTC.

This clone has just a few counts. The J gene is TRBJ1-2, the V gene TRBV2, with a tentative D call TRBD1 (6 bases). CDR1 is SNHLY and CDR2 is FYNNEI in the germline V gene. V was clipped by 1 base and J by 4 bases, with 7 bases between them. The CDR3 has 13 residues. CDR3 sequence reads: CASSEGGGYGYTF. The CDR3, as DNA: TGTGCCAGCAGTGAAGGAGGGGGCTATGGCTACACCTTC.

This clone has more than one count but fewer than ten. The chain combines TRBV18 with TRBJ2-7; 9 bases map to TRBD1. Germline CDR1 reads KGHSH; CDR2 reads LQKENI. V gave up 4 bases and J gave up 4 bases; unmatched junction bases: 11. The CDR3 runs 16 residues. The CDR3 DNA is TGTGCCAGCTCACGGCTATACTACGGACAGGGGTACGAGCAGTACTTC. It encodes CASSRLYYGQGYEQYF.

The genes are TRBV27 and TRBJ2-3, with D hard to call. Trimming cost V 4 bases and J 8 bases, with 10 bases left between them. The CDR3 spans 12 residues. Per germline, CDR1 MNHEY and CDR2 SMNVEV (reference sequence). DNA of the CDR3: TGTGCCAGCAGTTCTCTAGTGGGTACGCAGTATTTT. It encodes CASSSLVGTQYF.

The chain uses TRBV27 and TRBJ1-2; 9 positions agree with TRBD1. This CDR3 spans 12 amino acids. J lost 5 bases, V lost 5 bases, and 0 bases had no gene match. CDR1 is MNHEY, CDR2 SMNVEV, per germline (reference sequence). CDR3 residues: CASSDRGYGYTF. In DNA form, the CDR3 reads TGTGCCAGCAGTGACAGGGGGTATGGCTACACCTTC.

J is TRBJ2-1 and V is TRBV2, with 7 bases lining up with TRBD2. Germline CDR1 and CDR2: SNHLY and FYNNEI. J gave up 5 bases and V 2 bases, and 15 bases lay outside the gene matches. CDR3 length: 18 amino acids. DNA of the CDR3: TGTGCCAGCAGTGAAATTTTCGTTGTCGGCGGGAGAAACAATGAGCAGTTCTTC. Protein product: CASSEIFVVGGRNNEQFF. The whole variable domain, remainder taken from reference TRBV2 and TRBJ2-1, is EPEVTQTPSHQVTQMGQEVILRCVPISNHLYFYWYRQILGQKVEFLVSFYNNEISEKSEIFDDQFSVERPDGSNFTLKIRSTKLEDSAMYFCASSEIFVVGGRNNEQFFGPGTRLTVL.

The CDR3 sequence is CASSVGLLNTEAFF. CDR3 nucleotide sequence: TGTGCCAGCAGCGTAGGACTTCTGAACACTGAAGCTTTCTTT. The chain has TRBV9 and TRBJ1-1; D gene ambiguous. The CDR3 has 14 amino acids. V dropped 0 bases and J dropped 0 bases, with 6 bases sitting between them. From germline, CDR1 is SGDLS and CDR2 YYNGEE.